The source of this T cell receptor beta chain is a study of shared clonotypes between healthy human individuals. Findings and caveats of the study: A reduction in generation probabilities was seen for non-shared clonotypes relative to those shared by all four donors. The genetic and exposure-history diversity represented was limited by few donors.

Looked up from germline, CDR1 is MGHRA and CDR2 is YSYEKL. The CDR3 runs 17 residues. The V gene lost 1 base and the J gene lost 4 bases, with 19 bases spanning the gap. As for this clone: Its antigen is unidentified.

Every subset had its genomic DNA shared out evenly among several immunoSEQ plates. Sequenced by immunoSEQ multiplex PCR; TCRdb stores in-frame clones only, minus some. In the table there are under 1,100,000 clones, 70% to 80% of which are singletons. Splitting the CD4+ cells yielded a CD45RA+ naive subset and a CD45RA-negative memory subset. The sample consisted of memory CD4+ T cells sorted from blood. Subset defined: CD45RA-negative fraction. The rearrangement links TRBV4-1 to TRBJ1-2; D is unclear. This receptor was identified in a man between 18 and 35 years old in good health. CDR3 sequence: CASSQVVVVADRYGYTF. For the CDR3, the DNA is TGCGCCAGCAGCCAAGTCGTCGTAGTCGCAGACCGCTATGGCTACACCTTC.